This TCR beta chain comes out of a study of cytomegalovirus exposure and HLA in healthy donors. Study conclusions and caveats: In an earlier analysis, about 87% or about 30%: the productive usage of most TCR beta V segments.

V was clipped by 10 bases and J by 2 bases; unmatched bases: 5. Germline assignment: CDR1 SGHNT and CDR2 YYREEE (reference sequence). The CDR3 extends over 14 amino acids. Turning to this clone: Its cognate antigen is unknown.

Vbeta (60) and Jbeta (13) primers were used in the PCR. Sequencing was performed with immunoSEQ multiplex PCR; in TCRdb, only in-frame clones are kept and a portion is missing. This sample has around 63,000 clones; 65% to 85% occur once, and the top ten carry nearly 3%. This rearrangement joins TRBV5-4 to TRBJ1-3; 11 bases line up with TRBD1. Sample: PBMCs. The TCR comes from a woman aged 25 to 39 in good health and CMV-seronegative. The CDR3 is CAFRTGGPGNTIYF. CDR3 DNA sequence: TGTGCCTTTCGGACAGGGGGCCCTGGAAACACCATATATTTT.